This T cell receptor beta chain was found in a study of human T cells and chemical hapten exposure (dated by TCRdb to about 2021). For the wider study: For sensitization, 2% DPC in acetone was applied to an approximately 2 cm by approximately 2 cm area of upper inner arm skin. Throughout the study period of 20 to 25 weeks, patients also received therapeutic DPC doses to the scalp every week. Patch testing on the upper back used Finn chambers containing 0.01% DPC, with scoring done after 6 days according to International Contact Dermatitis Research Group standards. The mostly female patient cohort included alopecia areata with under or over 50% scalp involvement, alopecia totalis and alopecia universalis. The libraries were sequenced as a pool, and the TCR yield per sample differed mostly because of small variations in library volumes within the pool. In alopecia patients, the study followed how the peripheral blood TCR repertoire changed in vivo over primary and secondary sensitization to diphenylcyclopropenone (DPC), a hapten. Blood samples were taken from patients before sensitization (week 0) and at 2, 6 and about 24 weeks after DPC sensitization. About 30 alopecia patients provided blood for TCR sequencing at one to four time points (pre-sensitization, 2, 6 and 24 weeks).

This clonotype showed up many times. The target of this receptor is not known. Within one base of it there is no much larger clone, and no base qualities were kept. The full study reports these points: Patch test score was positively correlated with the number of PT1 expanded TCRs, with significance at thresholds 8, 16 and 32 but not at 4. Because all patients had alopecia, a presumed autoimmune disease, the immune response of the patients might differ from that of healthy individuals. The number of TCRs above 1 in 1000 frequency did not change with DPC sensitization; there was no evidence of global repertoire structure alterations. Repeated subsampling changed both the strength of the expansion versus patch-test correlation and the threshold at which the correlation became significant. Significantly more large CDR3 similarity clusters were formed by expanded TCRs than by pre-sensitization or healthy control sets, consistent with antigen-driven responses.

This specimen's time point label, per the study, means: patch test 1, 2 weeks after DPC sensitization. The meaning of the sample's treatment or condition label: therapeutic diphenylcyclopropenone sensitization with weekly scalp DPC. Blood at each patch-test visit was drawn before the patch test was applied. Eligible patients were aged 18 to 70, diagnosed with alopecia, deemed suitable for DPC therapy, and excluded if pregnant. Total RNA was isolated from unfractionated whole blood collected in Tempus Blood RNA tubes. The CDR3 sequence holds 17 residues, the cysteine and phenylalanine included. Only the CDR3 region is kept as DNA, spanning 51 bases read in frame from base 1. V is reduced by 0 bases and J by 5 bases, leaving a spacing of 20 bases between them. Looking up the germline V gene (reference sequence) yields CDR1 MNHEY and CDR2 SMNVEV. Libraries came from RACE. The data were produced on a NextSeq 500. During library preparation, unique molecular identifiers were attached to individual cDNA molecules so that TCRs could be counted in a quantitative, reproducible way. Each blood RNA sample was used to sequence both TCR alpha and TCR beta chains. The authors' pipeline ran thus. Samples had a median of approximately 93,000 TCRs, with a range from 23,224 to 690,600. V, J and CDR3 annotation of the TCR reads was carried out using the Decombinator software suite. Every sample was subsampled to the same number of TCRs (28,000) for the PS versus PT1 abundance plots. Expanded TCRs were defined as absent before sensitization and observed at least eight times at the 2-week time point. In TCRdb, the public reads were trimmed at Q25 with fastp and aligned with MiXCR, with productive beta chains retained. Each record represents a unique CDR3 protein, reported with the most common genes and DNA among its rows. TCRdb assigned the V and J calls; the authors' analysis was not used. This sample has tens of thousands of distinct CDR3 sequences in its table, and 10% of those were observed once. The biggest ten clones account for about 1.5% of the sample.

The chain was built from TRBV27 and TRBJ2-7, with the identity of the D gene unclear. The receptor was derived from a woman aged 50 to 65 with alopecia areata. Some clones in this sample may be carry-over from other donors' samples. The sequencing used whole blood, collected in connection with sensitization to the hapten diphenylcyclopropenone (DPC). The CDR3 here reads CASSLSPLTNGADEQYF. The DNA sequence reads TGTGCCAGCAGTTTATCGCCCCTAACTAATGGCGCTGACGAGCAGTACTTC.